This T cell receptor (beta chain) was retrieved from a study of STAT5B mutations in CD4+ large granular lymphocyte leukemia. The assay was immunoSEQ multiplex PCR, and TCRdb's table has in-frame clones only and misses some. This sample has 22,000 or so clones; around 80% occur once, and the top ten carry around 9.2%. This clone was counted between two and nine times. Its antigen is unknown. Study outcomes and limitations: 8/27 top patient clones versus 2/35 control clones were TRBV06-family.

The CDR3 consists of 16 residues. The V end lost 0 bases, the J end lost 4 bases, and 16 bases lay between the germline ends. The V gene's germline CDR1 is GTSNPN and CDR2 SVGIG (reference sequence). The specimen was CD4+ T cells from blood buffy coats. The sequence came from a human donor in good health. The gene calls are TRBV30 and TRBJ1-5; D perhaps matches TRBD1 (5 bases). The CDR3 protein is CAWSVGGAGWNQPQHF. Written as DNA, the CDR3 is TGTGCCTGGAGTGTGGGAGGGGCTGGGTGGAATCAGCCCCAGCATTTT.